These T cell receptor beta chains were read from a single sample in a study of molecular identifiers for immune sequencing clone quantification. TCRdb re-derived calls from the PCR reads in MiXCR, one entry per CDR3 protein. Of over 50,000 distinct CDR3 sequences listed, roughly 36% are singletons. The sequencing sample was made of naive CD8+ T cells from blood, with Jurkat cell RNA spiked in. The receptors were sampled from a human donor in good health. Some libraries in this study had Jurkat cell RNA spiked in. The CDR3 runs from the conserved cysteine through the conserved F or W. Each record gives: V gene, D gene, J gene, clone size, CDR3 DNA, CDR3 protein. A D gene is named only where the DNA matches it firmly. Expanded clones get a size class; other rows say once, few or many, or leave the size out.

TRBV13	TRBD2	TRBJ2-1	few	TGTGCCAGCAGCCCTCCTACGGACGGGGGGATTCGGGAGCAGTTCTTC	CASSPPTDGGIREQFF
TRBV4-2	TRBD2	TRBJ2-7	few	TGTGCCAGCAGCCAGACTAGCGGACCCCCGGGAGAGCAGTACTTC	CASSQTSGPPGEQYF
TRBV28	TRBD1	TRBJ2-5	.	TGTGCCAGCAGAGACTGGACAGGCATCAGAGAGACCCAGAACTTC	CASRDWTGIRETQNF
TRBV27	.	TRBJ2-7	.	TGTGCCAGCAGGCAGGGCCCCGGTTTGATAGAGCAGTACTTC	CASRQGPGLIEQYF
TRBV28	TRBD2	TRBJ2-7	few	TGTGCCAGCAGTCCGGCGGGAGAGTTCTACGAGCAGTACTTC	CASSPAGEFYEQYF
TRBV28	.	TRBJ2-5	many	TGTGCCAGCAGGTCGGGGACCCAGTACTTC	CASRSGTQYF
TRBV4-1	TRBD1	TRBJ1-5	few	TGCGCCAGCAGCCACCAGGGGGAAAGCAATCAGCCCCAGCATTTT	CASSHQGESNQPQHF
TRBV6-2/TRBV6-3	.	TRBJ2-5	many	TGTGCCAGCAGTTGGATGACAGGCCAAGAGACCCAGTACTTC	CASSWMTGQETQYF
TRBV11-2	.	TRBJ1-4	few	TGTGCCAGCAGTGTGGGTGAAAAACTGTTTTTT	CASSVGEKLFF
TRBV5-1	.	TRBJ2-7	.	TGCGCCAGCAGCTTGGTGGGGGGAGAACCCCCCTACGAGCAGTACTTC	CASSLVGGEPPYEQYF
TRBV4-2	.	TRBJ1-1	few	TGTGCCAGCAGCCATGGATCCATGAACACTGAAGCTTTCTTT	CASSHGSMNTEAFF
TRBV7-9	TRBD2	TRBJ2-2	.	TGTGCCAGCAGCTTGGGACTAGCGGGAGACACCGGGGAGCTGTTTTTT	CASSLGLAGDTGELFF
TRBV28	TRBD1	TRBJ2-7	.	TGTGCCAGCAGCGTGGCAGGGACAGGGGCCTACGAGCAGTACTTC	CASSVAGTGAYEQYF
TRBV29-1	.	TRBJ1-5	many	TGCAGCGTTGATTTGGGGGAAGGTCAGCCCCAGCATTTT	CSVDLGEGQPQHF
TRBV11-2	.	TRBJ2-7	few	TGTGCCAGCAGCTTTTACCCCCCCGGATACGAGCAGTACTTC	CASSFYPPGYEQYF
TRBV3-1	.	TRBJ2-7	few	TGTGCCAGCAGCCAGCGCAGAGCTTACGAGCAGTACTTC	CASSQRRAYEQYF
TRBV10-3	TRBD1	TRBJ1-2	.	TGTGCCATCAGGGGACAGGGGACTTACACCTTC	CAIRGQGTYTF
TRBV7-8	TRBD1	TRBJ1-5	many	TGTGCCAGCAGCGTCTTGAGCCTGAAACCTTGGACAGGGGAAATTAGCAATCAGCCCCAGCATTTT	CASSVLSLKPWTGEISNQPQHF
TRBV29-1	.	TRBJ2-7	.	TGCAGCGTGGCTGGGCAGAACGAGCAGTACTTC	CSVAGQNEQYF
TRBV27	.	TRBJ1-5	.	TGTGCCAGCAGCACGCCCGTGTATAGCAATCAGCCCCAGCATTTT	CASSTPVYSNQPQHF
TRBV9	.	TRBJ1-2	.	TGTGCCAGCAGCCCCATTAGGACAGCTATCTATGGCTACACCTTC	CASSPIRTAIYGYTF
TRBV18	TRBD2	TRBJ2-7	.	TGTGTCAGCTCACCAGCCCCGGGACTAGCTTTTCCGTACTTC	CVSSPAPGLAFPYF
TRBV7-9	TRBD1	TRBJ1-6	few	TGTGCCAGCAGCTCAAAAGGGGGACAGGGCTTATATTATTCACCCCTCCACTTT	CASSSKGGQGLYYSPLHF
TRBV7-6	TRBD2	TRBJ2-5	many	TGTGCCAGCAGCCCCTTAGCGGGATTGGAGACCCAGTACTTC	CASSPLAGLETQYF